This is a list of T cell receptor beta chains from one sample in a study of T-cell reconstitution after alpha-beta-depleted transplantation in children. Each CDR3 protein is one row after TCRdb ran MiXCR on the PCR reads. The repertoire consists of approximately 190,000 distinct CDR3 sequences, with around 8.4% occurring once and the leading ten covering 35% to 45%. The sample consisted of PBMCs, mostly from graft donor cells, taken 360 days after TCRalphabeta/CD19-depleted stem cell transplant. The receptor source for this set is a male patient between 2 and 15 years old who had a stem cell transplant for acute myeloid leukemia, so the T cells may come from the graft donor. CDR3s include the opening cysteine and the closing phenylalanine or tryptophan. The order of the fields is V gene, clone size, D gene, J gene, CDR3 DNA, CDR3 protein. The D gene is left open where the match is weak. Some rows have no size entry. The others give once, few or many, or a class for an expanded clone.

>TRBV29-1|many|NA|TRBJ2-3
TGCAGCGTTGAAGATCGCGCGGGTGGGACAGATACGCAGTATTTT
CSVEDRAGGTDTQYF
>TRBV5-1|few|NA|TRBJ2-7
TGCGCCAGCAGCTTGGGTGACTACGGGTGGGAGCAGTACTTC
CASSLGDYGWEQYF
>TRBV7-9|NA|NA|TRBJ1-1
TGTGCCAGCAGCTTCGTCAGGCGCGGCCGGGCTTTCTTT
CASSFVRRGRAFF
>TRBV20-1|few|TRBD2|TRBJ2-1
TGCAGTGCGCGTAGGAGCGGGAATCAACGGTTCTTC
CSARRSGNQRFF
>TRBV5-1|many|NA|TRBJ2-5
TGCGCCAGCAGCTTGGAGTCTAAGGGGAATAGAATCCAAGAGACCCAGTACTTC
CASSLESKGNRIQETQYF
>TRBV5-1|few|NA|TRBJ2-4
TGCGCCAGCAGCTTGGGAACAGGGATGATAGACATTCAGTACTTC
CASSLGTGMIDIQYF
>TRBV12-3/TRBV12-4|many|TRBD2|TRBJ2-1
TGTGCCAGCAGTAGGACTAGCGGGAAACCCTACAATGAGCAGTTCTTC
CASSRTSGKPYNEQFF
>TRBV12-3/TRBV12-4|many|NA|TRBJ2-4
TGTGCCAGCAGTTCAACCCGATTTAAGGTTTCGAAAAACATTCAGTACTTC
CASSSTRFKVSKNIQYF
>TRBV3-1|NA|NA|TRBJ1-2
TGTGCCAGCAGCCAAGATCTGATCTATGGCTACACCTTC
CASSQDLIYGYTF
>TRBV20-1|many|NA|TRBJ2-5
TGCAGTGCACCTCAAATGGGGGCGGTGGAGACCCAGTACTTC
CSAPQMGAVETQYF
>TRBV25-1|few|TRBD2|TRBJ2-5
TGTGCCAGCAGTCCCTGGGGACTAGCGGAAAAAAAAGAGACCCAGTACTTC
CASSPWGLAEKKETQYF
>TRBV20-1|many|NA|TRBJ2-7
TGCAGTGCTAGAGGGCGGAGACAGTACAATAGCTACGAGCAGTACTTC
CSARGRRQYNSYEQYF
>TRBV6-5|many|TRBD1|TRBJ2-1
TGTGCCAGCAGCAAGGACAGGGGCAGATACAATGAGCAGTTCTTC
CASSKDRGRYNEQFF
>TRBV20-1|many|TRBD2|TRBJ2-7
TGCAGTGCTCAAGGACTAGCGGGACTCGCCGGATACGAGCAGTACTTC
CSAQGLAGLAGYEQYF
>TRBV5-1|many|NA|TRBJ2-7
TGCGCCAGCAGCTTGGCCGGAGGCGTCTCCTACGAGCAGTACTTC
CASSLAGGVSYEQYF
>TRBV10-3|NA|NA|TRBJ1-1
TGTGCCATCATGGAAGTTGACGGACTGAACACTGAAGCTTTCTTT
CAIMEVDGLNTEAFF
>TRBV20-1|many|NA|TRBJ2-1
TGCAGTGCTTTGGACCCCGGCTGGGATGAGCAGTTCTTC
CSALDPGWDEQFF